The 20 T cell receptor beta chains below were found in one sample sequenced in a study of T cell responses to AZD1222 COVID-19 vaccine. The assay was immunoSEQ multiplex PCR, and TCRdb's table has in-frame clones only and misses some. The sample lists more than 130,000 clones, 90% occurring once. Sequenced material: peripheral blood, taken on day 0 of AZD1222 vaccination. These TCRs come from an adult in good health.

The chain is built from TRBV15 and TRBJ1-5; no definite D call. Trimming cost V 1 base and J 3 bases, with 7 bases left between them. CDR3 size: 14 residues. The germline V gene encodes CDR1 LNHNV and CDR2 YYDKDF (reference sequence). CDR3 loop: CATSRVGPNQPQHF. The CDR3 DNA reads as TGTGCCACCAGCAGAGTGGGCCCCAATCAGCCCCAGCATTTT.

This chain connects TRBV10-3 to TRBJ2-2, with D unresolved. Between the trimmed V and J ends, which lost 5 bases and 5 bases, there was a span of 15 bases. The CDR3 has 15 amino acids. Germline-derived CDR1 and CDR2 are ENHRY and SYGVKD. CDR3 protein: CAISLLKASTGELFF. The CDR3 bases are TGTGCCATCAGTTTATTGAAAGCCTCAACCGGGGAGCTGTTTTTT.

The chain is built from TRBV20-1 and TRBJ1-5; 7 nucleotides match TRBD1. The CDR3 has 14 residues. V shed 3 bases, J shed 4 bases, and the junction held 6 bases outside the gene matches. CDR1 and CDR2 from the germline V gene are DFQATT and SNEGSKA (reference sequence). The CDR3 sequence is CSASGGQLNQPQHF. The CDR3, as DNA: TGCAGTGCTAGTGGGGGACAGCTTAATCAGCCCCAGCATTTT.

The rearrangement uses TRBV11-2 and TRBJ1-1; weak D call: TRBD1 (5 bases). There are 15 residues in the CDR3. From germline, CDR1 is SGHAT and CDR2 FQNNGV. V was pared by 1 base and J by 3 bases, with 12 bases between. CDR3 nucleotide sequence: TGTGCCAGCAGCTTAGTGTCGGGGCGCGACACTGAAGCTTTCTTT. Its translation is CASSLVSGRDTEAFF.

The chain uses TRBV7-3 and TRBJ1-5, with D unclear. The CDR3 is made up of 13 amino acids. The V gene's germline CDR1 is SGHTA and CDR2 FQGTGA. V was cut by 5 bases and J by 0 bases, with 5 bases left in between. CDR3 sequence reads: CASSPFSNQPQHF. Here the CDR3 DNA reads TGTGCCAGCAGCCCGTTTAGCAATCAGCCCCAGCATTTT.

The rearrangement uses TRBV4-1 and TRBJ2-1; 12 nucleotides align to TRBD2. J gave up 8 bases and V 5 bases, and 7 bases lay outside the gene matches. Germline values: CDR1 MGHRA, CDR2 YSYEKL. The CDR3 runs to 15 residues. The CDR3 nucleotides read TGCGCCAGCAGCTATCTAGCGGGAGGGCTGGATGAGCAGTTCTTC. It yields the protein CASSYLAGGLDEQFF.

The rearrangement links TRBV2 to TRBJ2-7; 8 bases fit TRBD2. Per the germline V gene, CDR1 is SNHLY and CDR2 is FYNNEI. The CDR3 runs 12 residues. V was clipped by 7 bases and J by 3 bases; unmatched bases: 2. The CDR3 sequence: CASTGGGYEQYF. CDR3 sequence (DNA): TGTGCCAGCACCGGGGGGGGCTACGAGCAGTACTTC.

V and J are TRBV29-1 and TRBJ2-7, with 8 bases identical to TRBD1. The CDR3 runs 15 residues. CDR1 and CDR2 (germline): SQVTM, ANQGSEA. V lost 7 bases and J lost 0; bases outside the gene matches: 11. CDR3 nucleotide sequence: TGCAGCGCCTACGGGACAGGCGATATCTCCTACGAGCAGTACTTC. Its translation: CSAYGTGDISYEQYF.

The chain is built from TRBV5-4 and TRBJ2-2; D remains unclear. The CDR3 extends over 14 amino acids. Germline CDR1 reads SGHNT; CDR2 reads YYREEE (reference sequence). CDR3 sequence: CADSGPSNTGELFF. In nucleotides, the CDR3 is TGTGCGGATAGTGGGCCCTCGAACACCGGGGAGCTGTTTTTT.

This chain connects TRBV4-1 to TRBJ2-7; possibly TRBD1 for D (6 bases). The CDR3 is made up of 16 amino acids. With 1 base removed from V and 0 bases from J, the gap between germline ends came to 13 bases. The germline V gene encodes CDR1 MGHRA and CDR2 YSYEKL. For the CDR3, the DNA is TGCGCCAGCAGCCAAGGTGACAGGCGGAGCTCCTACGAGCAGTACTTC. As protein: CASSQGDRRSSYEQYF.

This chain uses TRBV7-9 with TRBJ1-1; possible D gene TRBD1, 6 bases. The V end lost 5 bases, the J end lost 6 bases, and 13 bases lay between the germline ends. Germline CDR1 SEHNR, CDR2 FQNEAQ (reference sequence). The CDR3 sequence is 13 residues long. The CDR3 sequence is CASSPRTVAEAFF. CDR3 in DNA: TGTGCCAGCAGCCCACGGACAGTAGCTGAAGCTTTCTTT.

In its sample, this clone was seen once. The chain has TRBV3-1 (or the pseudogene TRBV3-2) and TRBJ2-5; D perhaps matches TRBD2 (5 bases). CDR3 size: 14 residues. The V end was cut by 5 bases, the J end by 4 bases, with 14 bases between. Looked up from germline, CDR1 is LGHDT and CDR2 is YNNKEL (reference sequence). The CDR3 sequence is CASSTRLARETQYF. The CDR3 DNA follows: TGTGCCAGCAGCACGAGGCTAGCCAGAGAGACCCAGTACTTC.

This clone has a handful of counts. The chain couples TRBV7-9 to TRBJ1-2, with no clear D. Trimming removed 5 bases from V and 7 bases from J, with 11 bases in between. CDR1 is SEHNR, CDR2 FQNEAQ, per germline (reference sequence). CDR3 length equals 12 residues. CDR3 residues: CASSRSPGGYTF. The CDR3 nucleotides read TGTGCCAGCAGCCGTTCCCCCGGTGGCTACACCTTC.

The DNA for the CDR3 is TGTGCCAGCAGAACACGCTCTGAAGCTTTCTTT. Protein: CASRTRSEAFF. This rearrangement joins TRBV2 to TRBJ1-1; D is unresolved. The CDR3 consists of 11 residues. Trimming pared 6 bases from V and 6 bases from J, leaving 8 bases between. Per the germline V gene, CDR1 is SNHLY and CDR2 is FYNNEI.

The J gene is TRBJ1-2, the V gene TRBV3-1 (or the pseudogene TRBV3-2), with 7 bases matching TRBD1. From germline, CDR1 is LGHDT and CDR2 YNNKEL (reference sequence). V was pared by 4 bases and J by 4 bases, with 9 bases of the junction left unmatched. CDR3 length equals 15 residues. The CDR3 reads CASSPQGVGSYGYTF. In DNA form, the CDR3 reads TGTGCCAGCAGCCCCCAGGGGGTAGGGAGCTATGGCTACACCTTC.

The chain is built from TRBV6-6 and TRBJ1-1; perhaps TRBD1 as D (5 bases). Deletions cut 5 bases from V and 1 base from J, with 20 bases between. CDR1 is MNHNY, CDR2 SVGAGI, per germline (reference sequence). The CDR3 is 17 residues long. Here the CDR3 DNA reads TGTGCCAGCAGTCTAAACACCCCCGGGACTGCGAACACTGAAGCTTTCTTT. It is translated as CASSLNTPGTANTEAFF.

This sequence joins TRBV9 and TRBJ2-7; TRBD2 aligns across 8 bases. V shed 4 bases, J shed 3 bases, and the junction held 6 bases outside the gene matches. This CDR3 spans 14 amino acids. The germline CDR1 and CDR2 sequences are SGDLS and YYNGEE. This chain's CDR3 is CASSPPGLVYEQYF. CDR3 sequence (DNA): TGTGCCAGCAGCCCCCCGGGACTAGTCTACGAGCAGTACTTC.

The rearrangement joins TRBV12-3 or TRBV12-4 to TRBJ2-1, with TRBD1 identical over 8 bases. The CDR3 length is 13 residues. J gave up 8 bases and V 7 bases, and 7 bases lay outside the gene matches. The CDR3 DNA reads as TGTGCCAGCACACCGGGACAGGCCCATGAGCAGTTCTTC. This translates into CASTPGQAHEQFF.

The chain combines TRBV6-6 with TRBJ2-6; unclear D gene. The CDR3 is 15 amino acids. Trimming took 3 bases from V and 0 from J, leaving 6 bases between them. The germline gives CDR1 MNHNY, CDR2 SVGAGI (reference sequence). Written as DNA, the CDR3 is TGTGCCAGCAGTTATGTGGGCTCTGGGGCCAACGTCCTGACTTTC. Translation: CASSYVGSGANVLTF.

This sequence joins TRBV27 and TRBJ2-2; 7 nucleotides match TRBD2. CDR1 MNHEY and CDR2 SMNVEV come from the germline V gene (reference sequence). The CDR3 runs 17 residues. Unmatched junction bases numbered 9, after V lost 4 bases and J lost 1 base. The CDR3 loop is CASSYPSLAQNTGELFF. The CDR3 bases are TGTGCCAGCAGTTACCCGTCACTAGCGCAGAACACCGGGGAGCTGTTTTTT.